These 18 T cell receptor beta chains originate from one sample sequenced in a study of control samples from healthy donors and cancer patients. Here immunoSEQ multiplex PCR was the method, and the copy in TCRdb shows in-frame clones only, minus some. The sample includes approximately 120,000 clones, 75% to 90% of them seen just once. Sequenced: blood. The origin of the receptors is a woman in her fifties or sixties in good health.

The CDR3 loop reads CASGTDYQPQHF. CDR3 bases: TGTGCCAGCGGGACAGACTATCAGCCCCAGCATTTT. This rearrangement joins TRBV7-9 to TRBJ1-5; 7 bases line up with TRBD1. With 8 bases clipped from V and 5 bases from J, the junction kept 3 bases outside the gene matches. Germline CDR1 reads SEHNR; CDR2 reads FQNEAQ (reference sequence). This CDR3 comprises 12 residues.

The chain employs TRBV6-5 and TRBJ1-2; D not resolved. Trimming removed 0 bases at V and 6 bases at J, with 8 bases between. CDR3 length: 13 residues. In germline, CDR1 is MNHEY, CDR2 SVGAGI. The CDR3 loop is CASSYSTRNGYTF. CDR3 coding DNA: TGTGCCAGCAGTTACTCAACACGGAATGGCTACACCTTC.

The rearrangement uses TRBV18 and TRBJ1-5; unclear D gene. The germline V gene has CDR1 KGHSH and CDR2 LQKENI. CDR3 size: 13 residues. Trimming pared 5 bases from V and 5 bases from J, leaving 10 bases between. The CDR3 protein is CASSADGDQPQHF. The CDR3 DNA sequence: TGTGCCAGCTCAGCGGACGGGGATCAGCCCCAGCATTTT.

This rearrangement joins TRBV9 to TRBJ2-7, with D possibly TRBD2 on 5 matching bases. This CDR3 spans 14 amino acids. The V and J ends lost 4 bases and 0 bases respectively, with 11 bases between them. CDR1 is SGDLS, CDR2 YYNGEE, per germline. For the CDR3, the DNA is TGTGCCAGCAGCTCGGACGGAGGCTCCTACGAGCAGTACTTC. It codes for CASSSDGGSYEQYF.

The sample holds a few counts of this clone. The V call is TRBV19, the J call TRBJ1-1, with TRBD1 as a possible D gene (5 bases). Trimming took off 10 bases at V and 5 bases at J, with 17 bases between the two ends. CDR3 length: 13 residues. The V gene's germline CDR1 is LNHDA and CDR2 SQIVND (reference sequence). CDR3 DNA: TGTGCCACCACCGGGACCGCGAGGACTGAAGCTTTCTTT. It translates to CATTGTARTEAFF.

The chain combines TRBV4-2 with TRBJ1-5; 9 bases agree with TRBD1. Trimming cost V 0 bases and J 8 bases; bases outside gene matches: 8. Germline loops: CDR1 LGHNA, CDR2 YNFKEQ. The CDR3 consists of 16 residues. CDR3 nucleotides: TGTGCCAGCAGCCAAGAGGGAGGAACAGGGGGCGAGCCCCAGCATTTT. Translation: CASSQEGGTGGEPQHF.

This clone was observed a handful of times. The rearrangement joins TRBV6-4 to TRBJ2-3, with D unclear. CDR3 length equals 13 residues. Deletions cut 4 bases from V and 6 bases from J, with 11 bases between. The germline V gene has CDR1 MRHNA and CDR2 SNTAGT. CDR3 in amino acids: CASSVMVSDTQYF. CDR3 nucleotides: TGTGCCAGCAGTGTTATGGTGTCCGATACGCAGTATTTT.

The chain links TRBV12-3 or TRBV12-4 to TRBJ2-1, with D unclear. The ends were cut back, 5 bases at V and 8 bases at J, with 13 bases in the middle. CDR3 length: 13 residues. CDR3 residues: CASSRILSDEQFF. The CDR3 DNA follows: TGTGCCAGCAGTCGGATCCTCTCCGATGAGCAGTTCTTC.

V gene TRBV11-2 combines with J gene TRBJ1-2; no clear D. CDR3 length: 13 amino acids. Per germline, CDR1 SGHAT and CDR2 FQNNGV. Trimming removed 4 bases at V and 4 bases at J, with 10 bases between. CDR3 region: CASSSQPGYGYTF. The CDR3 DNA is TGTGCCAGCAGCTCTCAGCCTGGCTATGGCTACACCTTC.

The chain links TRBV15 to TRBJ1-6; TRBD1 agrees at 7 bases. Germline assignment: CDR1 LNHNV and CDR2 YYDKDF (reference sequence). This CDR3 is built from 12 residues. Trimming removed 5 bases from V and 11 bases from J; junction bases left unmatched: 3. CDR3 region: CATSSDRPPLHF. CDR3 in DNA: TGTGCCACCAGCTCGGACAGGCCACCCCTCCACTTT.

The rearrangement links TRBV1 to TRBJ2-1; TRBD2, the D gene given by the table, was not confirmed from the DNA. TRBV1 is tagged as a pseudogene. CDR3 length: 16 residues. The CDR3 DNA is TGCACCAGCAGCCCGACTAGCGGGAGCTCCTACAATGAGCAGTTCTTC. It translates to CTSSPTSGSSYNEQFF.

This clone was found once. The CDR3 DNA follows: TGTGCCAGCAGCCCGGGATCACAGGGGGGAACGCAGTATTTT. It encodes CASSPGSQGGTQYF. The chain recombines TRBV11-2 with TRBJ2-3; 8 bases fit TRBD1. V shed 5 bases, J shed 9 bases, and the junction held 10 bases outside the gene matches. This CDR3 is 14 amino acids long. Germline assignment: CDR1 SGHAT and CDR2 FQNNGV.

V and J are TRBV11-2 and TRBJ1-2; TRBD1 aligns across 7 bases. The CDR3 is 13 amino acids. V trimming: 3 bases; J trimming: 4 bases; junction bases outside the gene matches: 2. Germline loops: CDR1 SGHAT, CDR2 FQNNGV. CDR3 coding DNA: TGTGCCAGCAGCTTTGCAGGGGGCTATGGCTACACCTTC. This gives the protein CASSFAGGYGYTF.

This clone was counted only a few times. The genes are TRBV19 and TRBJ1-5; D possibly corresponds to TRBD1 (5 bases). The germline V gene has CDR1 LNHDA and CDR2 SQIVND (reference sequence). There are 12 residues in the CDR3. V lost 7 bases and J 4 bases, leaving 8 bases between the germline ends. The CDR3, as DNA: TGTGCCAGTAACCAGGGTAATCAGCCCCAGCATTTT. It yields the protein CASNQGNQPQHF.

The chain combines TRBV6-6 with TRBJ2-5; the D call may be TRBD1 or TRBD2 (6 bases each). The CDR3 runs to 12 residues. Germline assignment: CDR1 MNHNY and CDR2 SVGAGI (reference sequence). Trimming left V 7 bases short and J 5 bases short, with 11 bases between. CDR3 protein: CASNGGGETQYF. The CDR3 DNA reads TGTGCCAGCAACGGGGGCGGGGAGACCCAGTACTTC.

This clone appeared a single time. This rearrangement joins TRBV6-5 to TRBJ2-3, with 9 bases lining up with TRBD2. Germline trimming cut 4 bases from V and 1 base from J; bases unmatched to any gene: 0. Germline V gene lookup returns CDR1 MNHEY and CDR2 SVGAGI. This CDR3 region has 14 residues. The CDR3 loop reads CASSLAGGTDTQYF. The DNA of the CDR3 is TGTGCCAGCAGTTTAGCGGGGGGCACAGATACGCAGTATTTT.

On this clone: Distinct nucleotide sequences in the sample also encode this CDR3. The chain couples TRBV19 to TRBJ1-1; no firm D call. The CDR3 is 13 residues long. The germline V gene encodes CDR1 LNHDA and CDR2 SQIVND (reference sequence). The V end lost 2 bases, the J end lost 1 base, and 5 bases lay between the germline ends. The CDR3 sequence is CASSIMGNTEAFF. DNA of the CDR3: TGTGCCAGTAGTATAATGGGGAACACTGAAGCTTTCTTT.

This clone was found once. J is TRBJ1-5 and V is TRBV7-9; TRBD1 might be the D (6 bases). Germline values: CDR1 SEHNR, CDR2 FQNEAQ (reference sequence). This CDR3 comprises 16 residues. Trimming removed 10 bases from V and 3 bases from J, with 22 bases in between. CDR3 DNA sequence: TGTGCCACCAGGGGATGGGGGGATGGGTTCAATCAGCCCCAGCATTTT. This translates into CATRGWGDGFNQPQHF.